What follows are 30 T cell receptor beta chains derived from one specimen sequenced in a study of post-analysis software for immune sequencing data. Unique molecular identifiers had been added to the TCR beta cDNA libraries. TCRdb used MiXCR to reprocess the PCR reads, holding one entry per CDR3 protein. The sample contains roughly 410,000 distinct CDR3 sequences, roughly 30% of which appear only once. These TCRs' antigens remain unknown. Findings and caveats of the study: TRBV5-6, TRBV5-1 and TRBV20-1 belonged to a set of five TRBV segments that were more frequent in patients than controls.

Sequencing was carried out using blood. The receptors were sampled from a girl aged 10 to 17 with multiple sclerosis.

This clonotype was seen a few times. The chain recombines TRBV7-2 with TRBJ2-3; 8 bases align to TRBD2. Looked up from germline, CDR1 is SGHTA and CDR2 is FQGNSA. Unmatched junction bases numbered 12, after V lost 5 bases and J lost 5 bases. The CDR3 runs to 16 residues. In DNA form, the CDR3 reads TGTGCCAGCAGCCCCCCCGCGGGGGGCGTAGGAGATACGCAGTATTTT. Its protein is CASSPPAGGVGDTQYF.

The table lists this clonotype with a few counts. V is TRBV2 and J is TRBJ2-7, with D uncertain. This CDR3 has 13 residues. V dropped 4 bases and J dropped 4 bases, with 11 bases sitting between them. Germline V lookup: CDR1 SNHLY, CDR2 FYNNEI. CDR3 residues: CASSGLVKYEQYF. Here the CDR3 DNA reads TGTGCCAGCAGTGGACTGGTAAAGTACGAGCAGTACTTC.

This clonotype has a handful of counts. The chain combines TRBV6-5 with TRBJ2-3; no clear D gene. Trimming left V 0 bases short and J 5 bases short, with 6 bases between. This CDR3 is 13 amino acids long. Per the germline V gene, CDR1 is MNHEY and CDR2 is SVGAGI. The CDR3 coding sequence is TGTGCCAGCAGTTACTCGTGGGGAGATACGCAGTATTTT. Its translation: CASSYSWGDTQYF.

The chain links TRBV12-3 or TRBV12-4 to TRBJ2-1, with TRBD2 matching over 8 bases. The CDR3 runs to 17 residues. The V segment lost 3 bases and the J segment 6 bases; nucleotides outside the gene matches: 13. In DNA, the CDR3 is TGTGCCAGCAGTTTCCGTATAGCGGGGCATTCTCTCAATGAGCAGTTCTTC. Amino acids: CASSFRIAGHSLNEQFF.

This clonotype has a count of ten or more. The chain carries TRBV4-1 and TRBJ2-3; TRBD1 aligns across 8 bases. Germline CDR1 reads MGHRA; CDR2 reads YSYEKL. CDR3 length: 17 residues. Trimming removed 0 bases from V and 1 base from J; junction bases left unmatched: 6. CDR3 bases: TGCGCCAGCAGCCAAGATGGCGACAGGGGTGGCACAGATACGCAGTATTTT. Encoded protein: CASSQDGDRGGTDTQYF.

This clonotype was observed a handful of times. V usage is TRBV3-1 and J usage is TRBJ1-2; TRBD1 might be the D (5 bases). Germline V lookup: CDR1 LGHDT, CDR2 YNNKEL (reference sequence). The CDR3 runs to 13 residues. V gave up 5 bases and J gave up 3 bases, with 10 bases separating them. CDR3 residues: CASSVAGYYGYTF. CDR3 DNA sequence: TGTGCCAGCAGCGTCGCAGGGTACTATGGCTACACCTTC.

The rearrangement uses TRBV7-9 and TRBJ2-7; tentatively, D is TRBD2 (7 bases). Per germline, CDR1 SEHNR and CDR2 FQNEAQ (reference sequence). The length of the CDR3 is 13 residues. Trimming cost V 3 bases and J 5 bases, with 11 bases left between them. CDR3 residues: CASSLGGQHEQYF. As DNA, the CDR3 is TGTGCCAGCAGCTTGGGGGGGCAGCACGAGCAGTACTTC.

The CDR3 reads CASSLLRPSGGAETQYF. The CDR3 DNA is TGTGCCAGCAGTTTATTACGACCTAGCGGGGGGGCGGAGACCCAGTACTTC. This chain joins TRBV27 and TRBJ2-5; 12 nucleotides match TRBD2. The CDR3 loop spans 17 amino acids. From germline, CDR1 is MNHEY and CDR2 SMNVEV (reference sequence). Trimming at V came to 1 base and at J to 5 bases, leaving 8 bases not matched to a gene.

This clonotype was counted only a few times. The genes are TRBV7-8 and TRBJ1-2; 8 bases are a match to TRBD1. With 4 bases clipped from V and 0 bases from J, the junction kept 10 bases outside the gene matches. Per germline, CDR1 SGHVS and CDR2 FQNEAQ. CDR3 size: 17 residues. The CDR3 coding sequence is TGTGCCAGCAGCTCCCTTGACAGGGGCACCCCTAACTATGGCTACACCTTC. This codes for CASSSLDRGTPNYGYTF.

For the CDR3, the DNA is TGCAGTACTCCCCGGGACAGGGTTAGCGAGCAGTACTTC. Translated: CSTPRDRVSEQYF. The chain links TRBV20-1 to TRBJ2-4, with 9 bases identical to TRBD1. The tail of the sequence fits TRBJ2-7 better, so the J call may be wrong. Germline CDR1 and CDR2: DFQATT and SNEGSKA (reference sequence). The CDR3 is 13 residues long.

This clonotype came up a few times. The chain employs TRBV20-1 and TRBJ2-5; 11 bases match TRBD2. The CDR3 runs to 15 residues. Germline assignment: CDR1 DFQATT and CDR2 SNEGSKA (reference sequence). With V trimmed by 6 bases and J by 9 bases, 15 bases remained unmatched. The CDR3 here is CSATIAGGALGAQYF. DNA of the CDR3: TGCAGTGCGACTATAGCGGGGGGGGCCTTGGGAGCCCAGTACTTC.

V gene TRBV7-2 combines with J gene TRBJ1-5; no clear D. Between the trimmed V and J ends, which lost 2 bases and 2 bases, there was a span of 13 bases. Looked up from germline, CDR1 is SGHTA and CDR2 is FQGNSA. The length of the CDR3 is 16 residues. CDR3 in amino acids: CASSLSGAQRNQPQHF. CDR3 in DNA: TGTGCCAGCAGCTTAAGCGGTGCCCAGCGCAATCAGCCCCAGCATTTT.

The rearrangement links TRBV10-3 to TRBJ1-1; D may be TRBD1 (6 bases). Trimming stripped 2 bases from V and 7 bases from J, with 17 bases between. Germline V lookup: CDR1 ENHRY, CDR2 SYGVKD. The CDR3 spans 15 residues. The CDR3 is CAISERGGSALEAFF. In nucleotides, the CDR3 is TGTGCCATCAGTGAGAGGGGGGGCTCCGCTCTTGAAGCTTTCTTT.

The chain links TRBV3-1 to TRBJ2-3; D may be TRBD2 (5 bases). Germline V gives CDR1 LGHDT, CDR2 YNNKEL (reference sequence). The CDR3 extends over 14 amino acids. The germline V and J ends were trimmed by 6 bases and 2 bases, with 12 bases remaining between them. Here the CDR3 reads CASRRAPATDTQYF. In DNA, the CDR3 is TGTGCCAGCAGGCGGGCCCCGGCCACAGATACGCAGTATTTT.

J is TRBJ2-3 and V is TRBV6-6; D unresolved. The germline V and J ends were trimmed by 2 bases and 5 bases, with 8 bases remaining between them. The V gene's germline CDR1 is MNHNY and CDR2 SVGAGI (reference sequence). The CDR3 is 13 amino acids. The CDR3 reads CASSYILEDTQYF. CDR3 in DNA: TGTGCCAGCAGTTACATCTTGGAAGATACGCAGTATTTT.

The count of this clonotype is one. The genes are TRBV7-9 and TRBJ2-1, with D perhaps assigned TRBD1 or TRBD2 (5 bases each). The CDR3 loop spans 16 amino acids. Germline assignment: CDR1 SEHNR and CDR2 FQNEAQ (reference sequence). V was clipped by 2 bases and J by 2 bases, with 13 bases between them. The CDR3 spells CASSLKRGAPYNEQFF. CDR3 coding DNA: TGTGCCAGCAGCTTAAAGCGAGGGGCGCCCTACAATGAGCAGTTCTTC.

This clonotype was picked up a small number of times. The chain has TRBV7-2 and TRBJ2-1; D perhaps matches TRBD1 (5 bases). Germline V gives CDR1 SGHTA, CDR2 FQGNSA. The CDR3 consists of 17 residues. Trimming cost V 1 base and J 2 bases, with 15 bases left between them. The DNA for the CDR3 is TGTGCCAGCAGCTTAGGGTCGACAGCCTTTACCTACAATGAGCAGTTCTTC. It translates to CASSLGSTAFTYNEQFF.

The rearrangement links TRBV7-3 to TRBJ2-3, with D possibly TRBD2 on 5 matching bases. V lost 3 bases and J 2 bases, leaving 9 bases between the germline ends. Germline assignment: CDR1 SGHTA and CDR2 FQGTGA. This CDR3 comprises 14 residues. CDR3 sequence reads: CASSFSSDTDTQYF. Written as DNA, the CDR3 is TGTGCCAGCAGCTTTAGTAGCGACACAGATACGCAGTATTTT.

This clonotype was seen at least ten times. CDR3 coding DNA: TGTGCCAGCAGCTTTAGGGGTGGGACCCAGTACTTC. This gives the protein CASSFRGGTQYF. The chain carries TRBV7-8 and TRBJ2-5, with D perhaps TRBD1 (5 bases). There are 12 residues in the CDR3. Germline V gene lookup returns CDR1 SGHVS and CDR2 FQNEAQ. The V end lost 3 bases, the J end lost 7 bases, and 9 bases lay between the germline ends.

Concerning this clonotype itself: With a much larger clone just one base away, this may be a read error. This chain links TRBV7-2 with TRBJ2-3, with TRBD2 matching over 8 bases. This CDR3 comprises 17 residues. Germline V gene data show CDR1 as SGHTA and CDR2 as FQGNSA. With V trimmed by 0 bases and J by 2 bases, 7 bases remained unmatched. The CDR3, as DNA: TGTGCCAGCAGCTTAGCCTCGGCGGGGGGACTCACAGATACGCAGTATTTT. This sequence encodes CASSLASAGGLTDTQYF.

The chain recombines TRBV10-2 with TRBJ1-1, with D perhaps TRBD1 (5 bases). Germline V gives CDR1 WSHSY, CDR2 SAAADI. V was cut by 0 bases and J by 0 bases, with 8 bases left in between. CDR3 length equals 15 residues. This CDR3 reads CASSESPDMNTEAFF. The CDR3, as DNA: TGCGCCAGCAGTGAGTCTCCGGACATGAACACTGAAGCTTTCTTT.

The rearrangement joins TRBV9 to TRBJ1-2; maybe TRBD1 (6 bases). This CDR3 contains 12 residues. V was cut by 0 bases and J by 7 bases, with 7 bases left in between. CDR1 and CDR2 (germline): SGDLS, YYNGEE. CDR3 loop: CASSVGGGGYTF. The CDR3 nucleotides are TGTGCCAGCAGCGTAGGAGGGGGTGGCTACACCTTC.

This clonotype was observed a handful of times. This sequence joins TRBV5-6 and TRBJ2-7; 7 bases map to TRBD1. Germline V lookup: CDR1 SGHDT, CDR2 YYEEEE. J gave up 3 bases and V 4 bases, and 7 bases lay outside the gene matches. The CDR3 extends over 14 amino acids. CDR3 DNA: TGTGCCAGCAGCGACAGGGTCGGTAACTACGAGCAGTACTTC. It encodes CASSDRVGNYEQYF.

The chain uses TRBV4-1 and TRBJ1-5; D is unclear. CDR1 is MGHRA and CDR2 is YSYEKL in the germline V gene. CDR3 length equals 14 residues. V was shortened by 1 base and J by 5 bases, with 9 bases between the two germline ends. The CDR3 region is CASSQVRSDQPQHF. CDR3 sequence (DNA): TGCGCCAGCAGCCAAGTCCGATCCGATCAGCCCCAGCATTTT.

DNA for the CDR3: TGTGCCAGCAGTGAGGGAGCGGCATTTAGCACAGATACGCAGTATTTT. Translating it yields CASSEGAAFSTDTQYF. This chain uses TRBV25-1 with TRBJ2-3; D is possibly TRBD2 (5 bases). CDR1 MGHDK and CDR2 SYGVNS come from the germline V gene. CDR3 length: 16 amino acids. Trimming took off 3 bases at V and 0 bases at J, with 13 bases between the two ends.

The chain joins TRBV12-3 or TRBV12-4 to TRBJ1-5; D perhaps matches TRBD1 (6 bases). This CDR3 is 14 amino acids long. V lost 7 bases and J lost 5, with 15 bases in between. The CDR3 DNA is TGTGCCAGCACCAGGGGCCGGGTGGATCAGCCCCAGCATTTT. This gives the protein CASTRGRVDQPQHF.

This clonotype was detected only a few times. The chain recombines TRBV7-2 with TRBJ2-7; D tentatively reads TRBD1 or TRBD2 (6 bases each). Trimming took off 1 base at V and 9 bases at J, with 13 bases between the two ends. The CDR3 sequence is 13 residues long. Germline CDR1 is SGHTA and CDR2 is FQGNSA. The CDR3 coding sequence is TGTGCCAGCAGCTTAGAGGGGGGAAGGGGGCAGTACTTC. Encoded protein: CASSLEGGRGQYF.

The sample holds one count of this clonotype. The chain carries TRBV7-2 and TRBJ1-6; D might be TRBD1 (6 bases). CDR1 is SGHTA and CDR2 is FQGNSA in the germline V gene. The CDR3 loop spans 15 amino acids. Trimming stripped 3 bases from V and 5 bases from J, with 11 bases between. The CDR3 reads CASSFGTTNNSPLHF. Here the CDR3 DNA reads TGTGCCAGCAGCTTTGGGACAACCAATAATTCACCCCTCCACTTT. The whole variable domain, remainder taken from reference TRBV7-2 and TRBJ1-6, is GAGVSQSPSNKVTEKGKDVELRCDPISGHTALYWYRQSLGQGLEFLIYFQGNSAPDKSGLPSDRFSAERTGGSVSTLTIQRTQQEDSAVYLCASSFGTTNNSPLHFGNGTRLTVT.

DNA for the CDR3: TGTGCCAGCAGACCTATCAAGGGTCCCCTAGGCTACGAGCAGTACTTC. This encodes CASRPIKGPLGYEQYF. The chain employs TRBV11-2 and TRBJ2-7; the D is unclear. The V and J ends lost 6 bases and 3 bases respectively, with 21 bases between them. The CDR3 loop spans 16 amino acids. CDR1 and CDR2 from the germline V gene are SGHAT and FQNNGV.

This clonotype has a handful of counts. The chain employs TRBV29-1 and TRBJ1-1; TRBD1 might be the D (6 bases). V lost 2 bases and J lost 0, with 25 bases in between. Germline CDR1 and CDR2: SQVTM and ANQGSEA. This CDR3 is built from 19 residues. CDR3 DNA: TGCAGCGTTGAATCTTCGAGGGCGGGACAAGTAATCATGAACACTGAAGCTTTCTTT. Residues: CSVESSRAGQVIMNTEAFF. The complete variable domain, with remaining parts taken from reference TRBV29-1 and TRBJ1-1, reads SAVISQKPSRDICQRGTSLTIQCQVDSQVTMMFWYRQQPGQSLTLIATANQGSEATYESGFVIDKFPISRPNLTFSTLTVSNMSPEDSSIYLCSVESSRAGQVIMNTEAFFGQGTRLTVV.